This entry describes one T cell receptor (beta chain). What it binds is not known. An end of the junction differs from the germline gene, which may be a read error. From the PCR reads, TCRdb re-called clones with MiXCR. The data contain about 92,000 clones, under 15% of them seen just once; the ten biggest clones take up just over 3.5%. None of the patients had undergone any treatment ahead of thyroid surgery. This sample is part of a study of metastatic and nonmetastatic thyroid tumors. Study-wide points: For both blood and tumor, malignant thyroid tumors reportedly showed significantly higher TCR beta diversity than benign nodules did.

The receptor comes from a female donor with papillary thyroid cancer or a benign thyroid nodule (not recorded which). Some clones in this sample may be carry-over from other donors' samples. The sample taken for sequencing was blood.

CDR3 coding DNA: TGTGCCATCAATTCAGTTCCTGGGCCCAACGTCCTGACTTTC. Translated, it gives CAINSVPGPNVLTF. This chain links TRBV6-1 with TRBJ2-6; D not certain. This CDR3 contains 14 residues. CDR1 and CDR2 from the germline V gene are MNHNS and SASEGT.